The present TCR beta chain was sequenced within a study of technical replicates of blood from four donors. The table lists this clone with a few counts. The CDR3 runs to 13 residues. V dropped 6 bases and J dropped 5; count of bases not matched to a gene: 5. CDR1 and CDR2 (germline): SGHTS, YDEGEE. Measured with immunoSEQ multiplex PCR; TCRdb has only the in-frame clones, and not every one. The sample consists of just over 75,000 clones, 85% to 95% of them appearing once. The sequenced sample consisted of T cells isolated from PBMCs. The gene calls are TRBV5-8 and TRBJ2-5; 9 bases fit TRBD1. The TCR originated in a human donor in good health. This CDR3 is CASIFDRGETQYF. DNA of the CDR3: TGTGCCAGCATATTCGACAGGGGGGAGACCCAGTACTTC.